This T cell receptor beta chain was obtained from a study of T-cell memory formation after mild COVID-19. Overall study: Most TCR clusters belonged to a single donor.

Germline assignment: CDR1 MNHEY and CDR2 SVGEGT. This CDR3 region has 14 residues. J was trimmed by 6 bases and V by 6 bases; bases with no gene match: 8. TCR alpha and TCR beta cDNA libraries with sample barcodes and UMIs came from 5'RACE using constant-segment primers. Using its own MiXCR run on the 5' RACE reads, TCRdb lists one record per CDR3 protein. The table records 430,000 or so distinct CDR3 sequences, around 25% of them present only once. The study, taken as a whole, reports: Cross-reactive memory apparently joined, as some responding clones appeared in pre-infection memory. The second-wave clones peaking on day 37 were not confirmed as SARS-CoV-2-specific.

As to this clonotype: Its antigen is as yet unknown.

Sequenced sample: PBMCs or a T cell subset sorted from them (not recorded which). The TCR sequence derives from an adult woman who had mild COVID-19 (a few samples of this study predate the infection). Cell type and time point are not known. The chain joins TRBV6-2 or TRBV6-3 to TRBJ2-7; 10 positions match TRBD2. CDR3 sequence (DNA): TGTGCCAGCAGGACCGGGACTAGCGTTAGCGAGCAGTACTTC. Translation: CASRTGTSVSEQYF.